Sequencing of this T cell receptor beta chain was carried out in a study of blood T cells in healthy people across ages. This CDR3 region has 16 residues. The germline gives CDR1 MNHEY, CDR2 SMNVEV (reference sequence). Unmatched junction bases numbered 10, after V lost 4 bases and J lost 4 bases. A sample-barcoded 5' primer and a J-beta primer mix were used in a second PCR of roughly 7 to 12 cycles. TCRdb reprocessed the 5' RACE reads via MiXCR and lists one record per CDR3 protein. This table has 750,000 or so distinct CDR3 sequences, just under 25% appearing once. This clonotype was seen only a few times. The antigen remains unidentified. Study observations and caveats: Diversity figures derived from one million T cells were judged to underestimate the true value.

The data were also submitted as part of a second study, on T cells of mothers and their children. That report adds: Donors were three healthy Caucasian mothers and their six children.

This TCR derives from a boy between 5 and 17 years old in good health. The specimen sequenced was blood. The J gene is TRBJ1-5, the V gene TRBV27, with TRBD1 identical over 7 bases. The chain's CDR3 is CASSWIWTGPNQPQHF. The CDR3 coding sequence is TGTGCCAGCAGTTGGATATGGACAGGCCCTAATCAGCCCCAGCATTTT.